The 23 T cell receptor beta chains below come from one sample, sequenced in a study of blood T cell repertoires in COVID-19. Assay used: immunoSEQ multiplex PCR; TCRdb lists only in-frame clones, some missing. The sample has around 700,000 clones, 90% seen once. Sequenced: peripheral blood. These receptors all come from a woman aged 18-29 years with acute or convalescent COVID-19.

This chain connects TRBV12-3 or TRBV12-4 to TRBJ2-7; 8 bases are shared with TRBD1. J gave up 9 bases and V 6 bases, and 4 bases lay outside the gene matches. This CDR3 region has 11 residues. DNA of the CDR3: TGTGCCAGCAGCTCCGGACAGGGGCAGTACTTC. It translates to CASSSGQGQYF.

The chain couples TRBV9 to TRBJ1-6; D is undetermined. V was shortened by 0 bases and J by 13 bases, with 14 bases between the two germline ends. The CDR3 length is 14 residues. CDR1 is SGDLS, CDR2 YYNGEE, per germline. In nucleotides, the CDR3 is TGTGCCAGCAGCGTAGGAGGGAGCCCGATCCCCCTCCACTTT. The encoded protein is CASSVGGSPIPLHF.

The chain links TRBV18 to TRBJ1-3; the match to TRBD1 covers 8 bases. The CDR3 totals 15 residues. Germline V gene data show CDR1 as KGHSH and CDR2 as LQKENI. V shed 5 bases and J 2 bases; nucleotides not matched to a gene: 5. CDR3 nucleotide sequence: TGTGCCAGCTCAAACGGACAGGGAGCTGGAAACACCATATATTTT. This sequence encodes CASSNGQGAGNTIYF.

The chain has TRBV27 and TRBJ2-7, with 8 positions matching TRBD2. Unmatched junction bases numbered 4, after V lost 3 bases and J lost 0 bases. The V gene's germline CDR1 is MNHEY and CDR2 SMNVEV (reference sequence). The CDR3 is 15 amino acids. CDR3 region: CASSLSGGASYEQYF. The CDR3 bases are TGTGCCAGCAGTTTGTCGGGAGGGGCCTCCTACGAGCAGTACTTC.

V and J are TRBV29-1 and TRBJ1-2, with TRBD1 matching over 7 bases. The CDR3 sequence is 12 residues long. V was clipped by 6 bases and J by 5 bases; unmatched bases: 6. Germline loops: CDR1 SQVTM, CDR2 ANQGSEA. The CDR3 DNA reads TGCAGCGTCGACGGGACAGCGTATGGCTACACCTTC. It yields the protein CSVDGTAYGYTF.

V gene TRBV5-8 combines with J gene TRBJ2-7; TRBD2 matches at 9 bases. Germline-derived CDR1 and CDR2 are SGHTS and YDEGEE. Trimming at V came to 7 bases and at J to 7 bases, leaving 12 bases not matched to a gene. The CDR3 extends over 14 amino acids. In nucleotides, the CDR3 is TGTGCCAGCCGCACGGCGGGGGGGCCGGGGGAGCAGTACTTC. Protein: CASRTAGGPGEQYF.

The rearrangement uses TRBV13 and TRBJ1-2; TRBD1 aligns across 7 bases. The length of the CDR3 is 14 residues. With 4 bases clipped from V and 6 bases from J, the junction kept 8 bases outside the gene matches. The germline CDR1 and CDR2 sequences are PRHDT and FYEKMQ (reference sequence). As DNA, the CDR3 is TGTGCCAGCAGCTCAATCCGGGACAGAGATGGCTACACCTTC. Protein product: CASSSIRDRDGYTF.

This chain connects TRBV4-1 to TRBJ1-5, with D unclear. Germline V gene data show CDR1 as MGHRA and CDR2 as YSYEKL. V shed 3 bases and J shed 0 bases, with 3 bases lying between them. The CDR3 consists of 13 residues. CDR3 region: CASSHYSNQPQHF. Here the CDR3 DNA reads TGCGCCAGCAGCCATTATAGCAATCAGCCCCAGCATTTT.

The gene calls are TRBV29-1 and TRBJ1-2, with 10 nucleotides matching TRBD1. From germline, CDR1 is SQVTM and CDR2 ANQGSEA. The CDR3 is made up of 13 amino acids. Trimming removed 7 bases from V and 6 bases from J; junction bases left unmatched: 8. The CDR3 loop reads CSARTGGKDGYTF. In DNA form, the CDR3 reads TGCAGCGCCAGGACAGGGGGTAAAGATGGCTACACCTTC. Supplemented by reference TRBV29-1 and TRBJ1-2, the full variable domain reads SAVISQKPSRDICQRGTSLTIQCQVDSQVTMMFWYRQQPGQSLTLIATANQGSEATYESGFVIDKFPISRPNLTFSTLTVSNMSPEDSSIYLCSARTGGKDGYTFGSGTRLTVV.

The chain couples TRBV30 to TRBJ1-5; the D gene is possibly TRBD1 (5 bases). V dropped 1 base and J dropped 5 bases, with 15 bases sitting between them. Germline CDR1 is GTSNPN and CDR2 is SVGIG (reference sequence). This CDR3 has 15 residues. DNA for the CDR3: TGTGCCTGGAGTGCGACAGCCAGGGCGGATCAGCCCCAGCATTTT. Its translation: CAWSATARADQPQHF.

This rearrangement joins TRBV30 to TRBJ2-6, with D possibly being TRBD1 (5 bases). Germline V gene lookup returns CDR1 GTSNPN and CDR2 SVGIG (reference sequence). With 2 bases removed from V and 1 base from J, the gap between germline ends came to 24 bases. The CDR3 is 20 residues long. As DNA, the CDR3 is TGTGCCTGGAGTCACCGGTGGGGCAAGCCACTTTCTTCTGGGGCCAACGTCCTGACTTTC. Residues: CAWSHRWGKPLSSGANVLTF.

The chain has TRBV7-9 and TRBJ1-5; D perhaps matches TRBD1 (6 bases). CDR3 length: 14 residues. Germline loops: CDR1 SEHNR, CDR2 FQNEAQ (reference sequence). V was pared by 2 bases and J by 6 bases, with 11 bases between. CDR3 loop: CASSLRGSGQPQHF. The CDR3 nucleotides are TGTGCCAGCAGCTTAAGGGGGTCAGGTCAGCCCCAGCATTTT.

This chain uses TRBV19 with TRBJ1-2, with TRBD1 identical over 9 bases. The CDR3 runs 14 residues. J was trimmed by 5 bases and V by 4 bases; bases with no gene match: 5. From germline, CDR1 is LNHDA and CDR2 SQIVND (reference sequence). In DNA form, the CDR3 reads TGTGCCAGTAGTACTGGGACAGGGTGGTATGGCTACACCTTC. This codes for CASSTGTGWYGYTF.

This rearrangement joins TRBV7-6 to TRBJ1-3; 7 bases are a match to TRBD1. Germline V gives CDR1 SGHVS, CDR2 FNYEAQ. J gave up 2 bases and V 6 bases, and 13 bases lay outside the gene matches. The CDR3 totals 17 residues. The CDR3 nucleotides are TGTGCCAGCAGAGGGGGCAGATATCCTTCTCCTGGAAACACCATATATTTT. It encodes CASRGGRYPSPGNTIYF.

This chain joins TRBV19 and TRBJ1-2, with 7 bases that match TRBD1. Germline V gene lookup returns CDR1 LNHDA and CDR2 SQIVND (reference sequence). The CDR3 sequence is 12 residues long. With V trimmed by 8 bases and J by 8 bases, 8 bases remained unmatched. The CDR3 DNA reads TGTGCCAGTTATGACAGGGTGTACGGCTACACCTTC. Amino acids: CASYDRVYGYTF. Full variable domain (rest looked up from reference TRBV19 and TRBJ1-2): DGGITQSPKYLFRKEGQNVTLSCEQNLNHDAMYWYRQDPGQGLRLIYYSQIVNDFQKGDIAEGYSVSREKKESFPLTVTSAQKNPTAFYLCASYDRVYGYTFGSGTRLTVV.

The chain couples TRBV3-1 (or the pseudogene TRBV3-2) to TRBJ2-1; tentative D call: TRBD2 (5 bases). Between the trimmed V and J ends, which lost 3 bases and 6 bases, there was a span of 12 bases. The CDR3 length is 14 residues. Germline CDR1 LGHDT, CDR2 YNNKEL (reference sequence). The CDR3, as DNA: TGTGCCAGCAGCCATGCTATAGCGTCCAATGAGCAGTTCTTC. This codes for CASSHAIASNEQFF.

The genes are TRBV19 and TRBJ2-3; D possibly corresponds to TRBD2 (6 bases). Germline CDR1 and CDR2: LNHDA and SQIVND (reference sequence). Between the trimmed V and J ends, which lost 6 bases and 2 bases, there was a span of 12 bases. The CDR3 consists of 14 residues. This CDR3 is CASREGDFTDTQYF. CDR3 DNA: TGTGCCAGTAGGGAAGGGGACTTCACAGATACGCAGTATTTT.

The CDR3, as DNA: TGTGCCTGGAGTGGGCGAACAGGGGGCGGACAAGGCTACACCTTC. Its protein product is CAWSGRTGGGQGYTF. The chain uses TRBV30 and TRBJ1-2; 9 nucleotides line up with TRBD1. Germline values: CDR1 GTSNPN, CDR2 SVGIG (reference sequence). The J segment lost 8 bases and the V segment lost 1 base, leaving 11 bases of the junction unmatched. The CDR3 runs 15 residues.

V is TRBV5-6 and J is TRBJ2-5, with 12 bases matching TRBD1. Germline V CDR1 and CDR2: SGHDT, YYEEEE. Losses at the gene ends were 2 bases for V and 0 bases for J; bases not matched to a gene: 2. This CDR3 has 16 residues. In nucleotides, the CDR3 is TGTGCCAGCAGCTTCGGGACAGGGGGCTACCAAGAGACCCAGTACTTC. Protein: CASSFGTGGYQETQYF.

There are a few counts of this clone. This chain links TRBV6-1 with TRBJ2-6, with D tentatively TRBD2 (5 bases). Deletions cut 1 base from V and 1 base from J, with 11 bases between. The CDR3 loop spans 17 amino acids. CDR1 is MNHNS and CDR2 is SASEGT in the germline V gene. CDR3 coding DNA: TGTGCCAGCAGTGAAGAGGACTCTTCTTCTGGGGCCAACGTCCTGACTTTC. It codes for CASSEEDSSSGANVLTF.

The genes are TRBV2 and TRBJ1-4, with D unclear. Deletions cut 7 bases from V and 6 bases from J, with 6 bases between. CDR1 is SNHLY, CDR2 FYNNEI, per germline. This CDR3 has 11 residues. CDR3 sequence (DNA): TGTGCCAGCAACATCGATGAAAAACTGTTTTTT. It yields the protein CASNIDEKLFF.

V is TRBV6-1 and J is TRBJ2-7; 7 nucleotides line up with TRBD2. The ends lost 2 bases at V and 4 bases at J; junction bases unmatched: 11. CDR1 is MNHNS, CDR2 SASEGT, per germline. The CDR3 extends over 16 amino acids. The CDR3 DNA reads TGTGCCAGCAGTGAAATGGTGAGACTAGCTTTTTACGAGCAGTACTTC. Translating it yields CASSEMVRLAFYEQYF.

V gene TRBV7-8 combines with J gene TRBJ1-1; no firm D call. Germline V CDR1 and CDR2: SGHVS, FQNEAQ. V was trimmed by 1 base and J by 1 base, leaving 25 bases between them. The CDR3 extends over 20 amino acids. Written as DNA, the CDR3 is TGTGCCAGCAGCTTAGTTCCTCGTCTTAGTGAACCGAAAGAGAACACTGAAGCTTTCTTT. It codes for CASSLVPRLSEPKENTEAFF. Full variable domain (missing parts from reference TRBV7-8 and TRBJ1-1): GAGVSQSPRYKVAKRGQDVALRCDPISGHVSLFWYQQALGQGPEFLTYFQNEAQLDKSGLPSDRFFAERPEGSVSTLKIQRTQQEDSAVYLCASSLVPRLSEPKENTEAFFGQGTRLTVV.